One sample yielded the 13 T cell receptor beta chains listed below, sequenced in a study of OX40 agonist ivuxolimab in advanced cancers. Generated by immunoSEQ multiplex PCR, the TCRdb table keeps only in-frame clones and is missing some. The sample lists 82,000 or so clones, 80% to 95% occurring once. The sample here was CD4+ or CD8+ T cells sorted from blood, taken in a trial of the OX40 agonist ivuxolimab. The receptors shown here come from an adult with an advanced solid tumor such as melanoma, head and neck, liver or kidney cancer.

This chain joins TRBV2 and TRBJ2-2; 7 bases align to TRBD1. The CDR3 length is 16 residues. The germline V gene encodes CDR1 SNHLY and CDR2 FYNNEI. The trim removed 5 bases at V and 5 bases at J, leaving 11 bases unmatched. DNA of the CDR3: TGTGCCAGCAGTAACCTCGACAGGGTTACGACCGGGGAGCTGTTTTTT. Amino acids: CASSNLDRVTTGELFF. Together with reference TRBV2 and TRBJ2-2, the CDR3 gives the full variable domain: EPEVTQTPSHQVTQMGQEVILRCVPISNHLYFYWYRQILGQKVEFLVSFYNNEISEKSEIFDDQFSVERPDGSNFTLKIRSTKLEDSAMYFCASSNLDRVTTGELFFGEGSRLTVL.

The chain recombines TRBV5-1 with TRBJ1-6; D ambiguous. Trimming cost V 0 bases and J 8 bases, with 12 bases left between them. The CDR3 covers 15 residues. Germline CDR1 SGHRS, CDR2 YFSETQ. The CDR3 spells CASSLVGSMDSPLHF. The CDR3 DNA is TGCGCCAGCAGCTTGGTGGGGAGTATGGATTCACCCCTCCACTTT.

The V gene is TRBV2, the J gene TRBJ2-2; the match to TRBD1 covers 8 bases. Trimming took 8 bases from V and 6 from J; bases not matched to a gene: 8. CDR3 length: 14 amino acids. The germline V gene encodes CDR1 SNHLY and CDR2 FYNNEI. CDR3 sequence reads: CASYQGANAGELFF. The CDR3 DNA reads TGTGCCAGCTATCAGGGGGCTAATGCCGGGGAGCTGTTTTTT.

The chain has TRBV5-1 and TRBJ2-5, with TRBD2 matching over 8 bases. The trim removed 1 base at V and 1 base at J, leaving 6 bases unmatched. Germline V CDR1 and CDR2: SGHRS, YFSETQ. The length of the CDR3 is 16 residues. This CDR3 reads CASSLTIAGRQETQYF. The DNA of the CDR3 is TGCGCCAGCAGCTTGACTATAGCGGGACGCCAAGAGACCCAGTACTTC.

The V and J genes are TRBV6-1 and TRBJ2-5, with TRBD2 matching 11 bases. V dropped 7 bases and J dropped 5; count of bases not matched to a gene: 6. The CDR3 loop spans 14 amino acids. The germline CDR1 and CDR2 sequences are MNHNS and SASEGT. The CDR3 DNA reads as TGTGCCAGCACGGTAGCGGGGGGGCCGGAGACCCAGTACTTC. Its translation: CASTVAGGPETQYF.

V is TRBV23-1 and J is TRBJ2-6; TRBD1 or TRBD2 may be the D gene (5 bases each). TRBV23-1 is noted as an ORF with a role that remains uncertain. The CDR3 has 17 residues. V gave up 4 bases and J gave up 1 base, with 14 bases separating them. This CDR3 is CASSRRDPLSGANVLTF. The CDR3 bases are TGCGCCAGCAGTCGTCGGGACCCGCTATCTGGGGCCAACGTCCTGACTTTC.

V is TRBV7-9 and J is TRBJ2-1, with 7 bases lining up with TRBD2. The CDR3 contains 15 residues. Trimming took 1 base from V and 5 from J; bases not matched to a gene: 5. From germline, CDR1 is SEHNR and CDR2 FQNEAQ (reference sequence). The chain's CDR3 is CASSLVLADNNEQFF. DNA for the CDR3: TGTGCCAGCAGCTTAGTTCTAGCGGACAACAATGAGCAGTTCTTC.

The chain recombines TRBV29-1 with TRBJ1-2; D might be TRBD1 (6 bases). Germline CDR1 and CDR2: SQVTM and ANQGSEA. CDR3 length equals 11 residues. V gave up 4 bases and J gave up 7 bases, with 10 bases separating them. DNA for the CDR3: TGCAGCGTTGCAGGGGCGGGTGGCTACACCTTC. As protein: CSVAGAGGYTF.

This clone came up a few times. The chain uses TRBV5-1 and TRBJ2-3, with D perhaps matching TRBD2 (6 bases). Trimming stripped 2 bases from V and 5 bases from J, with 18 bases between. CDR1 is SGHRS and CDR2 is YFSETQ in the germline V gene. The CDR3 totals 16 residues. CDR3 in amino acids: CASSFRDFPNQDTQYF. In DNA form, the CDR3 reads TGCGCCAGCAGCTTCCGGGACTTCCCCAACCAAGATACGCAGTATTTT.

The V and J genes are TRBV5-8 and TRBJ1-1; D is perhaps TRBD1 (6 bases). The germline V gene encodes CDR1 SGHTS and CDR2 YDEGEE. The V and J ends lost 3 bases and 4 bases respectively, with 16 bases between them. The CDR3 is 15 amino acids. The chain's CDR3 is CASSSGTTGSTEAFF. The DNA of the CDR3 is TGTGCCAGCAGCTCCGGGACGACAGGTTCCACTGAAGCTTTCTTT.

The chain employs TRBV10-2 and TRBJ2-1; TRBD2 might be the D (6 bases). Germline values: CDR1 WSHSY, CDR2 SAAADI. The CDR3 contains 16 residues. Trimming shortened V by 3 bases and J by 6 bases, and 18 bases separated the two germline ends. CDR3 DNA sequence: TGCGCCAGCAGTGACACGACTAGAGGCCTGGGCAATGAGCAGTTCTTC. It codes for CASSDTTRGLGNEQFF.

This clone was found once. The rearrangement links TRBV11-2 to TRBJ2-1; D might be TRBD2 (6 bases). This CDR3 spans 13 amino acids. The V gene's germline CDR1 is SGHAT and CDR2 FQNNGV. V was clipped by 0 bases and J by 13 bases, with 13 bases between them. For the CDR3, the DNA is TGTGCCAGCAGCTTAGATGTCGGAGGGCTTCAGTTCTTC. Residues: CASSLDVGGLQFF.

The V and J genes are TRBV5-4 and TRBJ2-6, with D hard to call. Germline CDR1 reads SGHNT; CDR2 reads YYREEE (reference sequence). Trimming removed 0 bases at V and 2 bases at J, with 9 bases between. The CDR3 loop spans 16 amino acids. CDR3 residues: CASSLGTKAGANVLTF. CDR3 nucleotides: TGTGCCAGCAGCTTGGGCACGAAAGCTGGGGCCAACGTCCTGACTTTC.